Given below is one T cell receptor beta chain in context. These data originate in a study of identical twins. The ends were cut back, 0 bases at V and 5 bases at J, with 13 bases in the middle. Germline V gene lookup returns CDR1 DFQATT and CDR2 SNEGSKA (reference sequence). This CDR3 contains 14 residues. A universal primer binding site was introduced by template switching. The final cDNA contained unique molecular identifiers. TCRdb itself ran the 5' RACE reads through MiXCR, one entry per CDR3 protein. The sample records around 480,000 distinct CDR3 sequences, approximately 14% being singletons. The sample also formed part of further work on yellow fever vaccine responses in identical twins.

The rearrangement joins TRBV20-1 to TRBJ2-5, with a weak D call TRBD2 (7 bases). Input material: CD4+ T cells sorted from blood. This receptor was taken from a woman younger than 35 in good health. The CDR3 protein is CSARDPGGRETQYF. The CDR3 DNA reads TGCAGTGCTAGAGACCCGGGGGGCCGCGAGACCCAGTACTTC.